A selection of T cell receptor beta chains follows, all from one sample in a study of blood T cell repertoires in COVID-19. Some clones are missing from TCRdb's copy, which holds only in-frame ones; the method was immunoSEQ multiplex PCR. Among 150,000 to 200,000 clones listed, approximately 80% were seen once. Sequencing input: PBMCs or T cells enriched from blood (not recorded which). The receptors come from a woman aged 55-75 years who had recovered from COVID-19. Both conserved end residues are part of each CDR3. Fields, in order: D gene, J gene, V gene, clone size, CDR3 protein, CDR3 DNA. A D gene is named only where the DNA matches it firmly. Clone size is shown for a subset of rows, as once, few, many or a class of expanded clone.

>NA|TRBJ1-1|TRBV5-1|NA
CASSLSLGWNTNTEAFF
TGCGCCAGCAGCTTATCGCTAGGTTGGAACACTAACACTGAAGCTTTCTTT
>NA|TRBJ2-3|TRBV10-3|NA
CAISGGQARVDTQYF
TGTGCCATCAGTGGGGGGCAGGCCCGCGTAGATACGCAGTATTTT
>TRBD1|TRBJ1-1|TRBV11-2|NA
CASSTTGGVGEAFF
TGTGCCAGCAGCACCACAGGGGGCGTTGGTGAAGCTTTCTTT
>NA|TRBJ2-1|TRBV19|NA
CASSPEPRSSYNEQFF
TGTGCCAGTAGTCCTGAGCCGCGGAGCTCCTACAATGAGCAGTTCTTC
>NA|TRBJ1-1|TRBV18|NA
CASSPAGVNTEAFF
TGTGCCAGCTCACCGGCAGGGGTGAACACTGAAGCTTTCTTT
>NA|TRBJ1-2|TRBV20-1|NA
CSASSTYGYTF
TGCAGTGCTAGTTCTACTTATGGCTACACCTTC
>TRBD2|TRBJ2-7|TRBV5-1|NA
CASSPSGISSYEQYF
TGCGCCAGCAGCCCTAGCGGGATCAGCTCCTACGAGCAGTACTTC
>NA|TRBJ2-3|TRBV4-2|once
CASSRDLRGPDTQYF
TGTGCCAGCAGCCGGGACTTAAGGGGTCCAGATACGCAGTATTTT
>NA|TRBJ2-7|TRBV7-8|NA
CASSLGWTTSYEQYF
TGTGCCAGCAGCTTAGGCTGGACAACCTCCTACGAGCAGTACTTC
>TRBD2|TRBJ2-7|TRBV2|NA
CASRSSGNSYEQYF
TGTGCCAGCAGAAGTAGCGGGAACTCCTACGAGCAGTACTTC
>TRBD2|TRBJ2-1|TRBV27|NA
CASSLSGLARNEQFF
TGTGCCAGCAGTTTATCGGGACTAGCGCGCAATGAGCAGTTCTTC
>NA|TRBJ1-1|TRBV2|NA
CASSLSKGITEAFF
TGTGCCAGCAGTCTCAGCAAGGGGATAACTGAAGCTTTCTTT
>NA|TRBJ1-1|TRBV7-9|NA
CASSQTSVTEAFF
TGTGCCAGCAGTCAAACAAGTGTGACTGAAGCTTTCTTT
>TRBD1|TRBJ1-4|TRBV28|NA
CASRLTGEWEKLFF
TGTGCCAGCAGACTAACAGGGGAGTGGGAAAAACTGTTTTTT
>TRBD2|TRBJ2-2|TRBV25-1|NA
CASSEVSGRANTGELFF
TGTGCCAGCAGTGAAGTTAGCGGGAGGGCCAACACCGGGGAGCTGTTTTTT
>TRBD1|TRBJ1-1|TRBV28|few
CASSPPQTGYTEAFF
TGTGCCAGCAGCCCCCCGCAGACAGGGTACACTGAAGCTTTCTTT
>TRBD1|TRBJ1-2|TRBV11-2|NA
CASSRQGAQTRYGYTF
TGTGCCAGCAGCCGACAGGGAGCCCAGACGCGCTATGGCTACACCTTC
>TRBD1|TRBJ1-1|TRBV5-5|NA
CASRRDRGWNTEAFF
TGTGCCAGCAGAAGGGACAGGGGATGGAACACTGAAGCTTTCTTT
>TRBD2|TRBJ2-2|TRBV7-9|NA
CASSLDGRYTGELFF
TGTGCCAGCAGCTTAGACGGGAGGTACACCGGGGAGCTGTTTTTT
>NA|TRBJ2-3|TRBV18|NA
CASSPAVADTQYF
TGTGCCAGCTCACCAGCGGTCGCAGATACGCAGTATTTT
>NA|TRBJ1-5|TRBV2|few
CASSELGARGNQPQHF
TGTGCCAGCAGTGAGTTAGGGGCTCGTGGCAATCAGCCCCAGCATTTT
>NA|TRBJ2-7|TRBV30|NA
CAWSVRRSYAYEQYF
TGTGCCTGGAGTGTCCGTCGGTCCTACGCCTACGAGCAGTACTTC
>NA|TRBJ1-1|TRBV2|NA
CASKTSQGTEAFF
TGTGCCAGCAAGACCTCCCAGGGCACTGAAGCTTTCTTT
>TRBD1|TRBJ1-5|TRBV6-6|NA
CASSYSGPTGQPQHF
TGTGCCAGCAGTTACTCAGGGCCGACAGGGCAGCCCCAGCATTTT
>NA|TRBJ1-4|TRBV5-1|NA
CASSFGRENEKLFF
TGCGCCAGCAGCTTCGGACGGGAAAATGAAAAACTGTTTTTT
>NA|TRBJ2-3|TRBV29-1|NA
CSVLGGRGADTQYF
TGCAGCGTTCTGGGAGGCCGGGGTGCAGATACGCAGTATTTT
>NA|TRBJ2-5|TRBV5-1|once
CASSADRFQETQYF
TGCGCCAGCAGCGCTGACAGGTTTCAAGAGACCCAGTACTTC
>NA|TRBJ2-2|TRBV19|NA
CASSPSRITGELFF
TGTGCCAGTAGTCCCTCGAGGATCACCGGGGAGCTGTTTTTT
>NA|TRBJ2-3|TRBV29-1|few
CSSHGQGTDTQYF
TGCAGCTCTCACGGTCAAGGCACAGATACGCAGTATTTT
>NA|TRBJ2-7|TRBV7-2|NA
CASSLFAGSDYEQYF
TGTGCCAGCAGCTTATTCGCGGGGTCCGACTACGAGCAGTACTTC
>TRBD1|TRBJ1-6|TRBV6-4|few
CASSYDRENSPLHF
TGTGCCAGCAGTTACGACAGGGAAAATTCACCCCTCCACTTT
>TRBD1|TRBJ1-2|TRBV10-3|NA
CAISEHQTGGGYGYTF
TGTGCCATCAGTGAGCATCAGACAGGGGGAGGCTATGGCTACACCTTC
>TRBD2|TRBJ2-7|TRBV19|NA
CASRKGTSDPYEQYF
TGTGCCAGTAGAAAAGGGACTAGCGATCCCTACGAGCAGTACTTC
>NA|TRBJ1-6|TRBV3-1/TRBV3-2|NA
CASSLGQTNSPLHF
TGTGCCAGCAGCCTAGGACAGACCAATTCACCCCTCCACTTT
>NA|TRBJ1-1|TRBV4-2|NA
CASSQEGGAPRAFF
TGTGCCAGCAGCCAAGAAGGAGGGGCCCCCCGAGCTTTCTTT
>NA|TRBJ1-3|TRBV6-5|NA
CASSYSTPGGGNTIYF
TGTGCCAGCAGTTACTCAACCCCGGGGGGTGGAAACACCATATATTTT
>NA|TRBJ2-1|TRBV29-1|once
CSVAPGTISYNEQFF
TGCAGCGTTGCCCCCGGGACAATATCCTACAATGAGCAGTTCTTC
>NA|TRBJ1-4|TRBV4-1|NA
CASSPAGLGLEKLFF
TGCGCCAGCAGCCCTGCAGGGTTGGGGTTGGAAAAACTGTTTTTT
>NA|TRBJ1-5|TRBV19|NA
CAAAPGREGQPQHF
TGTGCCGCCGCCCCGGGCAGGGAAGGTCAGCCCCAGCATTTT
>NA|TRBJ1-5|TRBV19|once
CASRQTGMGQPQHF
TGTGCCAGTCGGCAGACAGGTATGGGTCAGCCCCAGCATTTT
>TRBD1|TRBJ2-1|TRBV4-1|few
CASSQTKGTGHGNEQFF
TGCGCCAGCAGCCAAACTAAAGGGACAGGGCATGGCAATGAGCAGTTCTTC
>TRBD2|TRBJ2-7|TRBV2|NA
CASKGTSGRASPYEQYF
TGTGCCAGCAAGGGCACTAGCGGGAGGGCCTCCCCCTACGAGCAGTACTTC
>NA|TRBJ1-1|TRBV6-1|NA
CASSEAAGLNTEAFF
TGTGCCAGCAGTGAAGCGGCAGGGCTGAACACTGAAGCTTTCTTT
>NA|TRBJ2-1|TRBV7-8|NA
CASIPDLGSEQFF
TGTGCCAGCATCCCCGATCTCGGTAGTGAGCAGTTCTTC
>TRBD1|TRBJ2-7|TRBV5-1|NA
CASTPRGQGTYEQYF
TGCGCCAGCACCCCCCGGGGACAGGGGACCTACGAGCAGTACTTC
>TRBD1|TRBJ2-1|TRBV6-5|NA
CASTQGQGAYNEQFF
TGTGCCAGCACTCAAGGTCAGGGGGCCTACAATGAGCAGTTCTTC
>TRBD1|TRBJ1-1|TRBV19|NA
CASSIFGQADMNTEAFF
TGTGCCAGTAGTATCTTCGGACAGGCCGACATGAACACTGAAGCTTTCTTT
>NA|TRBJ2-2|TRBV7-9|NA
CASSPQGGAGELFF
TGTGCCAGCAGCCCCCAAGGCGGTGCCGGGGAGCTGTTTTTT